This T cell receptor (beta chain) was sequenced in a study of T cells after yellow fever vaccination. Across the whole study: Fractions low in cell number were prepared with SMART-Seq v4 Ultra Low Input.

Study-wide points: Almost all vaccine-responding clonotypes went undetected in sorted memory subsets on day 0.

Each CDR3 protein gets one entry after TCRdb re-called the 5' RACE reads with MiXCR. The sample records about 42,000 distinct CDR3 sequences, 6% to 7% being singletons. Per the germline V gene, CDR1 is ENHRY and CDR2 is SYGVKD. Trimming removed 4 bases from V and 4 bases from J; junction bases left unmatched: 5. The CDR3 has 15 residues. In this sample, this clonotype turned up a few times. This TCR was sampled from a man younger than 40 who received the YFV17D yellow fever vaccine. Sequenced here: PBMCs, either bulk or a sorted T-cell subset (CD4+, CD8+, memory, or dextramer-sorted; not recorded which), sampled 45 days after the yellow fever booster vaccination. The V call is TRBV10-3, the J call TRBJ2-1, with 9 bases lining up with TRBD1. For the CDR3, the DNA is TGTGCCATCAGTGTGCAGGACAGGGGTTACAATGAGCAGTTCTTC. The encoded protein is CAISVQDRGYNEQFF.